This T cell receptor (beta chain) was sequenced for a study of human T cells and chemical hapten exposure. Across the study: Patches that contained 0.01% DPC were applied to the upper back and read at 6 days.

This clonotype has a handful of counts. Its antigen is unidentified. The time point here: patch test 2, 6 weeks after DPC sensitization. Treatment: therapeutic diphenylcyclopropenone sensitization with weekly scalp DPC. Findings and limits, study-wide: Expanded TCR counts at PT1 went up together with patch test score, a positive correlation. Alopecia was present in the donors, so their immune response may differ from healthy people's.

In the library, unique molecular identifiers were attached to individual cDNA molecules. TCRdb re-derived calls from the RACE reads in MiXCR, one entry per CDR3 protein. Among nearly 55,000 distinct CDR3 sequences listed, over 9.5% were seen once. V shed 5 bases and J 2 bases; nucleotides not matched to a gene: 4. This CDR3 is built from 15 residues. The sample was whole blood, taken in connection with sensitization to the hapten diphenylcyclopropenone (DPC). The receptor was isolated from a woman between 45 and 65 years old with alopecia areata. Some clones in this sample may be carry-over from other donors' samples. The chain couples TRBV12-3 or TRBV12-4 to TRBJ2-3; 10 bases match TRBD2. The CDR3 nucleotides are TGTGCCAGCAGTCGGACTAGCGGATACACAGATACGCAGTATTTT. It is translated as CASSRTSGYTDTQYF.